These T cell receptor beta chains were read from a single sample in a study of blood T cell repertoires in COVID-19. Using immunoSEQ multiplex PCR, the repertoire was profiled, and TCRdb retains in-frame clones only, with some absent. The table has 450,000 to 500,000 clones, 70% to 90% seen once. The sequenced sample was peripheral blood. Receptors originate from a human donor in a cohort sampled during active COVID-19. Both conserved end residues are part of each CDR3. D genes are given only for firm matches. Clone size is stated in some rows and not others, as once, few, many or a class when expanded.

>TRBJ2-6|.|.|TRBV28
CASSPHRAGANVLTF
TGTGCCAGCAGTCCCCACAGGGCTGGGGCCAACGTCCTGACTTTC
>TRBJ2-7|.|.|TRBV28
CASSLPVPYEQYF
TGTGCCAGCAGTTTACCAGTACCCTACGAGCAGTACTTC
>TRBJ2-7|.|TRBD1|TRBV29-1
CSVTGQGNYEQYF
TGCAGCGTAACGGGACAGGGGAACTACGAGCAGTACTTC
>TRBJ1-5|.|.|TRBV30
CACAGGASQPQHF
TGTGCCTGCGCCGGAGGGGCGTCTCAGCCCCAGCATTTT
>TRBJ1-2|once|.|TRBV4-2
CASSQGLLSNYGYTF
TGTGCCAGCAGCCAAGGGCTCCTTTCTAACTATGGCTACACCTTC
>TRBJ1-2|.|TRBD1|TRBV3-1/TRBV3-2
CASSQSGQGARGYTF
TGTGCCAGCAGCCAGTCTGGACAGGGGGCGCGTGGCTACACCTTC
>TRBJ2-1|once|TRBD1|TRBV5-1
CASSSDRGSDNEQFF
TGCGCCAGCAGCTCGGACAGGGGGAGCGACAATGAGCAGTTCTTC
>TRBJ1-1|once|.|TRBV27
CASSLRGRMDTEAFF
TGTGCCAGCAGCCTCAGGGGACGCATGGACACTGAAGCTTTCTTT
>TRBJ2-3|.|.|TRBV6-5
CASRLIGAYTDTQYF
TGTGCCAGCAGATTAATCGGTGCTTACACAGATACGCAGTATTTT
>TRBJ2-5|.|TRBD2|TRBV5-1
CASNVGLASETQYF
TGCGCCAGCAATGTCGGACTAGCTTCAGAGACCCAGTACTTC
>TRBJ2-2|.|TRBD1|TRBV28
CASSAAGTEDTGELFF
TGTGCCAGCAGTGCCGCCGGGACAGAGGACACCGGGGAGCTGTTTTTT
>TRBJ2-1|.|.|TRBV19
CASSRRRGGALHEQFF
TGTGCCAGTAGTAGACGTCGGGGAGGTGCTCTCCATGAGCAGTTCTTC
>TRBJ1-2|.|.|TRBV10-3
CAIIGKGVGYTF
TGTGCCATCATTGGGAAGGGGGTTGGCTACACCTTC
>TRBJ2-1|.|.|TRBV5-1
CASSLDTGSGEQFF
TGCGCCAGCAGCTTGGATACAGGGTCTGGGGAGCAGTTCTTC
>TRBJ1-1|once|TRBD1|TRBV7-3
CASSSTGGVTEAFF
TGTGCCAGCAGCTCGACAGGGGGCGTCACTGAAGCTTTCTTT
>TRBJ1-4|.|.|TRBV30
CAWGHPQANEKLFF
TGTGCCTGGGGGCACCCGCAGGCTAATGAAAAACTGTTTTTT
>TRBJ1-2|few|TRBD1|TRBV7-3
CASSLDRVSGYTF
TGTGCCAGCTCCCTCGACAGGGTGTCTGGCTACACCTTC
>TRBJ2-7|.|.|TRBV24-1
CATSDGPSHEQYF
TGTGCCACCAGTGATGGCCCTTCCCACGAGCAGTACTTC